This TCR beta chain appears in the sequencing data of a study of cytomegalovirus exposure and HLA in healthy donors. Study-level results: Most TCR sequences were rare, but some public TCRs occurred in many donors. Analyzed later, association rates of TCRs varied across HLA loci, with DRB1 most and HLA-C fewest.

With regard to this clone: The antigen remains unidentified.

The CDR3 length is 11 residues. The germline V gene has CDR1 SQVTM and CDR2 ANQGSEA. V trimming: 8 bases; J trimming: 5 bases; junction bases outside the gene matches: 5. PCR involved 60 Vbeta and 13 Jbeta primers. The assay was immunoSEQ multiplex PCR, and TCRdb's table has in-frame clones only and misses some. This table has roughly 120,000 clones, around 10% appearing once. The specimen was PBMCs. This chain joins TRBV29-1 and TRBJ1-2, with TRBD1 identical over 7 bases. The source of this sequence is a man aged 30 to 45 in good health and CMV-seronegative. The CDR3 DNA is TGCAGCTACAGGGGCCAATATGGCTACACCTTC. Its protein product is CSYRGQYGYTF.